This T cell receptor (beta chain) was sequenced for a study of blood T cell repertoires in COVID-19. Study-level information: Sources were T cells, B-cell-depleted T cells, or PBMCs; the material itself was cDNA or gDNA.

This CDR3 is built from 11 residues. Germline loops: CDR1 DFQATT, CDR2 SNEGSKA (reference sequence). V gave up 0 bases and J gave up 11 bases, with 10 bases separating them. Profiling relied on immunoSEQ multiplex PCR, and the TCRdb table lists in-frame clones only, not all of them. The table includes around 76,000 clones, more than 75% detected once. Sequences were obtained from peripheral blood. The J gene is TRBJ1-2, the V gene TRBV20-1; the D is unclear. The TCR sequence derives from a woman of 80 years or more with active or convalescent COVID-19. CDR3 amino acids: CSARDDGVYTF. In DNA form, the CDR3 reads TGCAGTGCTAGAGATGACGGGGTTTACACCTTC.